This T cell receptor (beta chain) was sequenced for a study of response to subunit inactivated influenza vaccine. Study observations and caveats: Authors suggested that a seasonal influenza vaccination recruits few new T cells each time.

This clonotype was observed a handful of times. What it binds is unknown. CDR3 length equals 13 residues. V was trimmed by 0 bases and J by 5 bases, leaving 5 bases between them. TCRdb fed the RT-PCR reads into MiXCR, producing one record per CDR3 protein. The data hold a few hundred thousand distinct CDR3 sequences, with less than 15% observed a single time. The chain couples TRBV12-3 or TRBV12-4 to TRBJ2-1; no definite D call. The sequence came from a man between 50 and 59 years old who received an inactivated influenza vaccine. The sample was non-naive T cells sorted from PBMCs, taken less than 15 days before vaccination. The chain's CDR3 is CASSLAFDNEQFF. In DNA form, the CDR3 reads TGTGCCAGCAGTTTAGCTTTTGACAATGAGCAGTTCTTC.